Given below is one T cell receptor (beta chain) in context. Its antigen is undetermined. The donors were in the approximately 130-subject validation cohort, distinct from the approximately 700-subject first cohort. Assay: immunoSEQ multiplex PCR; the TCRdb copy retains only in-frame clones and omits some. Of about 250,000 clones in the sample, roughly 87% were seen once. The data are from a study of cytomegalovirus exposure and HLA in healthy donors. The study's findings and limits: Per published reports, the classifier diagnosed cytomegalovirus status with high specificity and sensitivity. Subsequent analysis revealed that first-cohort TCR clusters tended to co-occur in the roughly 120 validation repertoires.

This CDR3 is 18 amino acids long. Sequences were obtained from PBMCs. The chain has TRBV21-1 and TRBJ1-1; the D call TRBD1 from the table was never checked on the DNA. TRBV21-1 is reported as a pseudogene. The source is a man younger than 35 in good health and CMV-seropositive. As DNA, the CDR3 is TGTGCCAGCAGCAAACACCCTGACAGTACCCCATTGAACACTGAAGCTTTCTTT. Amino acids: CASSKHPDSTPLNTEAFF.